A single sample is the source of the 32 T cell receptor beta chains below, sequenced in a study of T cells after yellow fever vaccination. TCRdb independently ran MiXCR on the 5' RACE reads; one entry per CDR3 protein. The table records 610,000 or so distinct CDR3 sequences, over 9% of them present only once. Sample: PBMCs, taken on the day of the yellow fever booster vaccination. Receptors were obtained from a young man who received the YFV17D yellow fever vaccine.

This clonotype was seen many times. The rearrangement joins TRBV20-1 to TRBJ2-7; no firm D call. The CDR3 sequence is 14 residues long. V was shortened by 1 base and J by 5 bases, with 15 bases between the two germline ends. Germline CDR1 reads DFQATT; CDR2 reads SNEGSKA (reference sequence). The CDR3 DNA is TGCAGTGCTAGAGCCCAAGACCGGATCGACGAGCAGTACTTC. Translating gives CSARAQDRIDEQYF.

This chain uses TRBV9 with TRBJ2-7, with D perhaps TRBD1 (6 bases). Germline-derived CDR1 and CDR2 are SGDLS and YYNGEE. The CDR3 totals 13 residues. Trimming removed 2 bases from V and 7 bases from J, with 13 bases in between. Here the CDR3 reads CASSVGQTLEQYF. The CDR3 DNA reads TGTGCCAGCAGCGTCGGACAGACCCTGGAGCAGTACTTC.

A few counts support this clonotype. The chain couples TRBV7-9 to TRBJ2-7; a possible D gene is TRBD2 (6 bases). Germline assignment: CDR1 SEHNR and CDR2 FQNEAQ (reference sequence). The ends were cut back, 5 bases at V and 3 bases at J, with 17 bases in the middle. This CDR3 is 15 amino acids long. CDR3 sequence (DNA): TGTGCCAGCAGCCCAAGAGACGGAGGGAGCTACGAGCAGTACTTC. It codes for CASSPRDGGSYEQYF.

CDR3 in amino acids: CASSLNLGLADLREQYF. CDR3 coding DNA: TGTGCCAGCAGCTTGAATTTAGGACTAGCGGACCTACGAGAGCAGTACTTC. The rearrangement links TRBV5-6 to TRBJ2-7; TRBD2 aligns across 10 bases. V trimming: 1 base; J trimming: 7 bases; junction bases outside the gene matches: 14. Germline CDR1 is SGHDT and CDR2 is YYEEEE. The CDR3 runs 17 residues.

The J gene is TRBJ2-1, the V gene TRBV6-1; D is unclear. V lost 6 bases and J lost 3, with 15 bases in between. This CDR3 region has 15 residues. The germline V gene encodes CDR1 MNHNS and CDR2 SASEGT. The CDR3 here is CASSAGVSFYNEQFF. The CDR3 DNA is TGTGCCAGCAGCGCCGGAGTATCCTTCTACAATGAGCAGTTCTTC.

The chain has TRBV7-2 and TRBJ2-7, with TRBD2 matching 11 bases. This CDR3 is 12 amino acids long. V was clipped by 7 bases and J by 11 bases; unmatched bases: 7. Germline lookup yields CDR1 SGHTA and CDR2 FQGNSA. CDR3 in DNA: TGTGCCAGCAACCAACTAGCGGGAGAAAAGTACTTC. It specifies CASNQLAGEKYF.

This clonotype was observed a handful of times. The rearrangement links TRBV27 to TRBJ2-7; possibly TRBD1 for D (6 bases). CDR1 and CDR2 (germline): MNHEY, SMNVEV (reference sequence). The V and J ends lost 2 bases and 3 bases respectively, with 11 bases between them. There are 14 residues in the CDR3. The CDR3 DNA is TGTGCCAGCAGTTTAAGGGGGACGGACTACGAGCAGTACTTC. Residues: CASSLRGTDYEQYF.

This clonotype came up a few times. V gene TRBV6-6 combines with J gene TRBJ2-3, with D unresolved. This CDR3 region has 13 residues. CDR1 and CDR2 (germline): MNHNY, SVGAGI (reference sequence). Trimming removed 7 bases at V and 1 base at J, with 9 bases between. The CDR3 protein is CASNDRRTDTQYF. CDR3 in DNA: TGTGCCAGCAACGACCGTCGCACAGATACGCAGTATTTT.

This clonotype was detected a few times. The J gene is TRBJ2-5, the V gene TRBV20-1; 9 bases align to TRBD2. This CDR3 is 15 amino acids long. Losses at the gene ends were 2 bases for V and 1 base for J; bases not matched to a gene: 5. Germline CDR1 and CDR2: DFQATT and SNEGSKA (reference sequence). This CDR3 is CSARPSSGIQETQYF. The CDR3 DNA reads TGCAGTGCTAGACCGTCTAGCGGGATCCAAGAGACCCAGTACTTC.

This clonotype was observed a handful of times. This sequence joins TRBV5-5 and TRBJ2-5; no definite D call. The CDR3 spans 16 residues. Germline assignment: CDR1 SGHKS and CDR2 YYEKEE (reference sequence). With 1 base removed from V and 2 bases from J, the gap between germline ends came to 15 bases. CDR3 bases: TGTGCCAGCAGCTTGAGGTCACTCGTGCTTCAAGAGACCCAGTACTTC. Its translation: CASSLRSLVLQETQYF.

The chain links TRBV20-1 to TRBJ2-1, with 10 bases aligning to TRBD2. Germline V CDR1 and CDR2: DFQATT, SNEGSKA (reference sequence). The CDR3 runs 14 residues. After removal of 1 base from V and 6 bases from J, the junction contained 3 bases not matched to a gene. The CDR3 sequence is CSARASGGVNEQFF. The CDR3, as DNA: TGCAGTGCTAGAGCCAGCGGGGGGGTCAATGAGCAGTTCTTC.

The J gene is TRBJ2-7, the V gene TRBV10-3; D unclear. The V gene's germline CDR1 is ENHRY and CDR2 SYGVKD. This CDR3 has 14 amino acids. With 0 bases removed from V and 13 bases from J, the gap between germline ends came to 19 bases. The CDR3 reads CAISESSGYYGLYF. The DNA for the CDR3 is TGTGCCATCAGTGAGTCCAGTGGTTACTACGGGTTATACTTC.

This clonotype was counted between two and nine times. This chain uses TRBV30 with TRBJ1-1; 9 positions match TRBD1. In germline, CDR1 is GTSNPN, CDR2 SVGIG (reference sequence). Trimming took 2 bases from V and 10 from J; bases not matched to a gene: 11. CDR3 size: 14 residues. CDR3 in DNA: TGTGCCTGGAGTTCCACCGGGACAGGGTTGGGAGCTTTCTTT. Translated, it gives CAWSSTGTGLGAFF.

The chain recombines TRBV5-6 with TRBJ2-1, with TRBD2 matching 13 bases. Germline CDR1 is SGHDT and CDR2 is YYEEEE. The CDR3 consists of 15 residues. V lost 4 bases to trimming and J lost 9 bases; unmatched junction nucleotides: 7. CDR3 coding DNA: TGTGCCAGCAGCCCTCGGACTAGCGGGAGAACTGAGCAGTTCTTC. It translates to CASSPRTSGRTEQFF.

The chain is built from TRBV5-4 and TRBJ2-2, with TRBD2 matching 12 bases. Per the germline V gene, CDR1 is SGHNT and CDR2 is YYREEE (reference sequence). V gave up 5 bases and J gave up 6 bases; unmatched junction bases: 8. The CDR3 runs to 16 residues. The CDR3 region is CASSLRTSGIPGELFF. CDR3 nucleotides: TGTGCCAGCAGTCTTAGGACTAGCGGGATCCCCGGGGAGCTGTTTTTT.

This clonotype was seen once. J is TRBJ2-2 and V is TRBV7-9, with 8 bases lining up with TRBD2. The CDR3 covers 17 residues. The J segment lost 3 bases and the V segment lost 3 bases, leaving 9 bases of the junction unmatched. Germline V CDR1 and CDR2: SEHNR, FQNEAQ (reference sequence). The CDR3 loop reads CASSLAGGVVDTGELFF. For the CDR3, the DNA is TGTGCCAGCAGCTTGGCGGGAGGTGTAGTCGACACCGGGGAGCTGTTTTTT.

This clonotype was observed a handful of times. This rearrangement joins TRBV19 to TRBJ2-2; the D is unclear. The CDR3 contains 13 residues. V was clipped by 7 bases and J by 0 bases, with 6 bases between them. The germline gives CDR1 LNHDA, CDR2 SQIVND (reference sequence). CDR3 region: CASNSANTGELFF. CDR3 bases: TGTGCCAGTAATAGTGCGAACACCGGGGAGCTGTTTTTT.

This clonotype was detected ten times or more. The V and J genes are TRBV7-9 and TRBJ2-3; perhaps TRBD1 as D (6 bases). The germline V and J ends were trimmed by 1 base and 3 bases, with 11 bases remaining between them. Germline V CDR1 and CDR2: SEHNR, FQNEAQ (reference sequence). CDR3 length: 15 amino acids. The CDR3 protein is CASSLGGLATDTQYF. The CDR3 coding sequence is TGTGCCAGCAGCTTAGGGGGGCTAGCAACAGATACGCAGTATTTT.

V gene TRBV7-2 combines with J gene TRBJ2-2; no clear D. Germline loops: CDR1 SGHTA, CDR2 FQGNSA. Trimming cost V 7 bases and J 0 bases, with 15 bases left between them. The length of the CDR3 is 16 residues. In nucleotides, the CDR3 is TGTGCCAGCAATCCCCGGGCGGCCGCGAACACCGGGGAGCTGTTTTTT. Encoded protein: CASNPRAAANTGELFF.

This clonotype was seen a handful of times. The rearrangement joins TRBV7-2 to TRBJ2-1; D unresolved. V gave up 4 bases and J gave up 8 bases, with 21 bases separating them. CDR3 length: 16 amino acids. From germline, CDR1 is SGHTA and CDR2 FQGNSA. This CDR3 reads CASSSPLRTPRDEQFF. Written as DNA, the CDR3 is TGTGCCAGCAGCTCCCCGCTCAGAACCCCCCGAGATGAGCAGTTCTTC.

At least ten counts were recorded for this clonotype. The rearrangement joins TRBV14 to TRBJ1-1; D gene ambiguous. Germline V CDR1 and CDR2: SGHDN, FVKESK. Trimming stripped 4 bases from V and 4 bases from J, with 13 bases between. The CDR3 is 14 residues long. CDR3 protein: CASSLSGRGTEAFF. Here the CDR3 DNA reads TGTGCCAGCAGCCTCTCAGGACGGGGCACTGAAGCTTTCTTT.

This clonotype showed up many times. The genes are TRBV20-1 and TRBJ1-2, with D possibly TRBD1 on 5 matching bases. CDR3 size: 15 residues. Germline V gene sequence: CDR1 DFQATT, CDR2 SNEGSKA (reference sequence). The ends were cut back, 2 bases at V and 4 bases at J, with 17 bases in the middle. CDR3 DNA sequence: TGCAGTGCTAGATCCTTTGGGGACCCAGGCTATGGCTACACCTTC. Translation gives CSARSFGDPGYGYTF.

This chain's CDR3 is CASSLSGRAHNEQFF. For the CDR3, the DNA is TGTGCCAGCAGTTTGAGCGGGAGGGCACACAATGAGCAGTTCTTC. J is TRBJ2-1 and V is TRBV6-5; TRBD2 matches 10 bases. The CDR3 is made up of 15 amino acids. The ends lost 4 bases at V and 5 bases at J; junction bases unmatched: 5. CDR1 and CDR2 from the germline V gene are MNHEY and SVGAGI.

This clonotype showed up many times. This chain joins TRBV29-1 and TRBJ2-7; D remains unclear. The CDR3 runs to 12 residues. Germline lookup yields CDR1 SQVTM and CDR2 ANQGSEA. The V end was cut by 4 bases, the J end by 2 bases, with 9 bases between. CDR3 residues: CSVGFSTYEQYF. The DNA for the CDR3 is TGCAGCGTTGGTTTTTCCACCTACGAGCAGTACTTC.

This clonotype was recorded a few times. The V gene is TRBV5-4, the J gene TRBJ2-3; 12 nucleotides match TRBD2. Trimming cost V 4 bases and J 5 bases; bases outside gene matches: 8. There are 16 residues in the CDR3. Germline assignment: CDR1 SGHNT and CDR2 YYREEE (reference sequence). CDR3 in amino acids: CASSNGLAGPQDTQYF. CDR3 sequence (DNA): TGTGCCAGCAGCAATGGACTAGCGGGGCCTCAAGATACGCAGTATTTT.

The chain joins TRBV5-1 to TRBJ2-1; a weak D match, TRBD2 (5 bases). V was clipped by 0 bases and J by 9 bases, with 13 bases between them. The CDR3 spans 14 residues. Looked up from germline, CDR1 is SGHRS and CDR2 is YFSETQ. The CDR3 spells CASSLAQGAAEQFF. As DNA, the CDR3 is TGCGCCAGCAGCTTGGCCCAAGGAGCGGCTGAGCAGTTCTTC.

DNA of the CDR3: TGTGCCAGCAGTTATACTAGCGGGTACTCCTACGAGCAGTACTTC. It codes for CASSYTSGYSYEQYF. The V and J genes are TRBV7-2 and TRBJ2-7; 9 bases match TRBD2. J lost 0 bases, V lost 6 bases, and 6 bases had no gene match. CDR3 length: 15 amino acids. Germline V CDR1 and CDR2: SGHTA, FQGNSA.

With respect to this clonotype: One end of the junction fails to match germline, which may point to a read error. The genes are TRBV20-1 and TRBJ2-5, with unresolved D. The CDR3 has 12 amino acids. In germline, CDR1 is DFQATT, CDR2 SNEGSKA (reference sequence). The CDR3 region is CCARDRKETQYF. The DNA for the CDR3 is TGCTGTGCTAGAGATAGAAAAGAGACCCAGTACTTC.

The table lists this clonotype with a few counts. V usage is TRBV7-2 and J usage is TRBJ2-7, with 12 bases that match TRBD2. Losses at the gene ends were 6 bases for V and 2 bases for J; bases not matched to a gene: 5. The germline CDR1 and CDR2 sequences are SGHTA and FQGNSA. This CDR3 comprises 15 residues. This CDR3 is CASSHGLAGTYEQYF. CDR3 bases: TGTGCCAGCAGTCATGGACTAGCGGGGACCTACGAGCAGTACTTC.

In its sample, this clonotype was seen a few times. The DNA for the CDR3 is TGTGCCAGCAGCCAGCAGGGGGCTCACCTTTATGGCTACACCTTC. Translation gives CASSQQGAHLYGYTF. The chain has TRBV12-3 or TRBV12-4 and TRBJ1-2; the match to TRBD1 covers 8 bases. This CDR3 has 15 residues. Germline trimming cut 6 bases from V and 5 bases from J; bases unmatched to any gene: 11.

CDR3 in amino acids: CASSLPGTGGLDTQYF. Written as DNA, the CDR3 is TGCGCCAGCAGCCTCCCCGGGACAGGGGGGTTAGATACGCAGTATTTT. The rearrangement links TRBV5-1 to TRBJ2-3, with TRBD1 identical over 11 bases. The trim removed 4 bases at V and 5 bases at J, leaving 9 bases unmatched. The CDR3 sequence is 16 residues long. Germline loops: CDR1 SGHRS, CDR2 YFSETQ. Supplemented by reference TRBV5-1 and TRBJ2-3, the full variable domain reads KAGVTQTPRYLIKTRGQQVTLSCSPISGHRSVSWYQQTPGQGLQFLFEYFSETQRNKGNFPGRFSGRQFSNSRSEMNVSTLELGDSALYLCASSLPGTGGLDTQYFGPGTRLTVL.

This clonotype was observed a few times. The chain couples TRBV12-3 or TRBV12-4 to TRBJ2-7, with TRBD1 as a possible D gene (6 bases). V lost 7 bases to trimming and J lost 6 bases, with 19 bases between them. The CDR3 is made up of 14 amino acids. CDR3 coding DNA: TGTGCCAGCACCTCAGGGGAGATCAGTTCCGAGCAGTACTTC. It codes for CASTSGEISSEQYF.